Listed below are T cell receptor beta chains from one sample, sequenced in a study of T cell responses to AZD1222 COVID-19 vaccine. Sequenced by immunoSEQ multiplex PCR; TCRdb stores in-frame clones only, minus some. Of some 150,000 clones in the sample, about 87% were seen once. Sequenced here: peripheral blood, sampled on day 0 of MenACWY control vaccination. The receptors come from an adult in good health. Each CDR3 is given with its conserved first and last residue. A D gene is named only where the DNA matches it firmly. Part of the rows lack a size; the others show once, few, many or a class for expanded clones.

>NA|NA|TRBV7-2|TRBJ1-1
CASSLWLGMNTEAFF
TGTGCCAGCAGCTTATGGTTAGGGATGAACACTGAAGCTTTCTTT
>TRBD2|NA|TRBV7-2|TRBJ2-1
CASSLVLAGGYNEQFF
TGTGCCAGCAGCTTAGTTCTAGCGGGGGGGTACAATGAGCAGTTCTTC
>NA|NA|TRBV4-3|TRBJ1-2
CASSQTLGVQLLDGYTF
TGCGCCAGCAGCCAAACCCTGGGGGTACAACTCCTGGATGGCTACACCTTC
>TRBD1|NA|TRBV4-3|TRBJ1-6
CASSQGQGESPLHF
TGCGCCAGCAGCCAAGGACAGGGGGAGTCACCCCTCCACTTT
>TRBD1|NA|TRBV28|TRBJ1-2
CASSPAGQGPFLDYGYTF
TGTGCCAGCAGCCCCGCTGGACAGGGGCCCTTCCTAGACTATGGCTACACCTTC
>NA|NA|TRBV30|TRBJ1-5
CAWSVEGEGPQHF
TGTGCCTGGAGTGTAGAGGGTGAGGGGCCCCAGCATTTT
>NA|NA|TRBV27|TRBJ1-5
CASSLKGRIHQPQHF
TGTGCCAGCAGTTTAAAAGGACGGATTCATCAGCCCCAGCATTTT
>NA|NA|TRBV5-1|TRBJ1-2
CASSRTGSGYTF
TGCGCCAGCAGCCGCACAGGGAGTGGCTACACCTTC
>TRBD2|NA|TRBV10-3|TRBJ2-2
CAISQGLAGLNTGELFF
TGTGCCATCAGTCAGGGACTAGCGGGGCTGAACACCGGGGAGCTGTTTTTT
>NA|NA|TRBV30|TRBJ1-1
CAWKGTGNTEAFF
TGTGCCTGGAAAGGGACGGGGAACACTGAAGCTTTCTTT
>NA|NA|TRBV6-5|TRBJ2-1
CASRLAENYNEQFF
TGTGCCAGCAGATTAGCGGAAAACTACAATGAGCAGTTCTTC
>TRBD2|NA|TRBV29-1|TRBJ2-1
CSVAWPPVALAGAYNEQFF
TGCAGCGTTGCATGGCCCCCTGTCGCCCTAGCGGGAGCTTACAATGAGCAGTTCTTC
>NA|NA|TRBV5-1|TRBJ1-4
CASSGGAGKEKLFF
TGCGCCAGCAGCGGTGGTGCGGGAAAGGAAAAACTGTTTTTT
>NA|NA|TRBV30|TRBJ1-4
CAWSPVGINEKLFF
TGTGCCTGGAGCCCCGTGGGGATTAATGAAAAACTGTTTTTT
>NA|NA|TRBV24-1|TRBJ1-5
CATSSAGNQPQHF
TGTGCCACCAGTAGCGCGGGCAATCAGCCCCAGCATTTT
>TRBD1|NA|TRBV10-3|TRBJ2-7
CAISEVGQGSYEQYF
TGTGCCATCAGTGAGGTGGGACAGGGGTCCTACGAGCAGTACTTC
>NA|few|TRBV24-1|TRBJ2-5
CATSDLTRGGLETQYF
TGTGCCACCAGTGATTTAACCAGGGGGGGATTAGAGACCCAGTACTTC
>NA|NA|TRBV4-1|TRBJ1-2
CASSQDLTSGVRYGYTF
TGCGCCAGCAGCCAAGATCTGACCTCGGGGGTCCGCTATGGCTACACCTTC
>TRBD2|NA|TRBV28|TRBJ2-7
CASSFRLAGAEQYF
TGTGCCAGCAGTTTCAGGCTAGCGGGAGCAGAGCAGTACTTC
>NA|NA|TRBV3-1/TRBV3-2|TRBJ1-2
CASSISRITNYGYTF
TGTGCCAGCAGTATAAGTAGAATTACAAACTATGGCTACACCTTC
>NA|NA|TRBV7-3|TRBJ2-7
CASSLTNTYEQYF
TGTGCCAGCAGCTTAACCAACACCTACGAGCAGTACTTC
>TRBD1|NA|TRBV19|TRBJ1-4
CASSMTGSNEKLFF
TGTGCCAGTAGTATGACAGGGTCTAATGAAAAACTGTTTTTT
>NA|NA|TRBV5-8|TRBJ2-3
CASSLGLGTRTDTQYF
TGTGCCAGCAGCTTGGGATTGGGGACTCGCACAGATACGCAGTATTTT
>NA|once|TRBV30|TRBJ1-4
CASSIKGGGSEKLFF
TGTGCCTCGTCGATCAAGGGTGGGGGTAGTGAAAAACTGTTTTTT
>TRBD1|NA|TRBV7-2|TRBJ2-7
CASSLDRGGTYEQYF
TGTGCCAGCAGCTTGGACAGGGGGGGTACCTACGAGCAGTACTTC
>TRBD1|NA|TRBV4-3|TRBJ2-7
CASSQTPDRAYEQYF
TGCGCCAGCAGCCAGACCCCGGACAGGGCATACGAGCAGTACTTC
>NA|once|TRBV7-2|TRBJ1-1
CASSSGMNTEAFF
TGTGCCAGCAGCTCCGGGATGAACACTGAAGCTTTCTTT
>NA|once|TRBV28|TRBJ2-2
CASITLEGNTGELFF
TGTGCCAGCATTACGTTGGAAGGAAACACCGGGGAGCTGTTTTTT
>TRBD1|NA|TRBV15|TRBJ1-2
CATSRVRTGLHGYTF
TGTGCCACCAGCAGAGTTCGGACAGGGTTGCATGGCTACACCTTC
>NA|NA|TRBV9|TRBJ2-3
CASSVGYPTDTQYF
TGTGCCAGCAGCGTAGGGTATCCCACAGATACGCAGTATTTT
>NA|few|TRBV14|TRBJ1-1
CASRETVRQAAFF
TGTGCCAGCAGAGAAACCGTTAGACAGGCGGCTTTCTTT
>TRBD1|NA|TRBV3-1/TRBV3-2|TRBJ1-2
CASSQGIRTGNYGYTF
TGTGCCAGCAGCCAAGGTATCCGGACAGGGAACTATGGCTACACCTTC
>TRBD1|NA|TRBV7-2|TRBJ1-1
CASSPGQPLIEAFF
TGTGCCAGCAGCCCGGGACAGCCACTCATAGAAGCTTTCTTT
>TRBD1|NA|TRBV18|TRBJ1-1
CASSRTGLMNTEAFF
TGTGCCAGCTCGCGGACAGGCCTCATGAACACTGAAGCTTTCTTT
>TRBD1|once|TRBV15|TRBJ2-6
CATSRDGRYRDRGSGANVLTF
TGTGCCACCAGCAGAGATGGGAGGTACCGGGACAGGGGCTCTGGGGCCAACGTCCTGACTTTC
>TRBD1|NA|TRBV5-4|TRBJ1-4
CASSSGQATTNEKLFF
TGTGCCAGCAGCTCCGGACAGGCGACAACTAATGAAAAACTGTTTTTT
>NA|NA|TRBV6-5|TRBJ2-7
CASSPARNYEQYF
TGTGCCAGCAGTCCGGCCAGAAACTACGAGCAGTACTTC
>NA|few|TRBV18|TRBJ2-5
CASSPRSEKQETQYF
TGTGCCAGCTCACCACGGTCAGAGAAACAAGAGACCCAGTACTTC
>TRBD1|NA|TRBV2|TRBJ1-1
CASSVRTGVFMNTEAFF
TGTGCCAGCAGTGTTAGGACAGGAGTCTTTATGAACACTGAAGCTTTCTTT
>NA|NA|TRBV2|TRBJ2-1
CASSGGVAYNEQFF
TGTGCCAGCAGTGGCGGGGTAGCCTACAATGAGCAGTTCTTC
>NA|NA|TRBV7-3|TRBJ2-2
CASSLNGGRNAGELFF
TGTGCCAGCAGCTTAAATGGGGGCAGGAACGCCGGGGAGCTGTTTTTT
>TRBD1|NA|TRBV19|TRBJ2-3
CATADRGGDTQYF
TGTGCCACCGCGGACAGGGGAGGGGATACGCAGTATTTT
>NA|NA|TRBV7-2|TRBJ2-7
CASSARYSYEQYF
TGTGCCAGCAGCGCGCGATATTCTTACGAGCAGTACTTC